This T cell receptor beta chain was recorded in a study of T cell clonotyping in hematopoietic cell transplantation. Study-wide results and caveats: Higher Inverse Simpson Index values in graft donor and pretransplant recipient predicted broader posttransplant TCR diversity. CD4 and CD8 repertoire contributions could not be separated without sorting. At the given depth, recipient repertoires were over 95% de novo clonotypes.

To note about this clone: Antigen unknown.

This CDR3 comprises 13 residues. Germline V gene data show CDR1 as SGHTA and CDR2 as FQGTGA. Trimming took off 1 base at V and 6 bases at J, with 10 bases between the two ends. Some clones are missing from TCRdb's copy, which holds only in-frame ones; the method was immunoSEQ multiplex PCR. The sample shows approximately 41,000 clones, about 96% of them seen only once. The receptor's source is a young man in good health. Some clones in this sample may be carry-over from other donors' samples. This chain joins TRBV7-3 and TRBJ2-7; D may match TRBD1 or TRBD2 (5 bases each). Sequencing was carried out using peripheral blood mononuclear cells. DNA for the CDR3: TGTGCCAGCAGCTTAAATGAGGGGCTCGAGCAGTACTTC. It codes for CASSLNEGLEQYF. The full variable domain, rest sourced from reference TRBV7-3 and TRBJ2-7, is GAGVSQTPSNKVTEKGKYVELRCDPISGHTALYWYRQSLGQGPEFLIYFQGTGAADDSGLPNDRFFAVRPEGSVSTLKIQRTERGDSAVYLCASSLNEGLEQYFGPGTRLTVT.